The clone carrying this TCR beta chain was counted between two and nine times. Its antigen is not known. The trim removed 5 bases at V and 8 bases at J, leaving 6 bases unmatched. Germline V CDR1 and CDR2: SGHVS, FQNEAQ. The CDR3 is made up of 14 amino acids. The data originate from a study of T cells in Graves' hyperthyroidism and ophthalmopathy. Study conclusions and caveats: Most clonotypes expanded in thyroid above 0.001 were likewise present in blood.

RNA transcripts were the template for amplifying TCR beta CDR3 regions. An initial round of RT-PCR targeting the TCR CDR3 relied on the HTBI primer set. TCRdb used MiXCR to reprocess the multiplex PCR reads, holding one entry per CDR3 protein. The sample shows hundreds of thousands of distinct CDR3 sequences, approximately 20% of them seen only once. The chain combines TRBV7-8 with TRBJ2-1; TRBD2 agrees at 10 bases. This sequence originates from a man aged 25 to 40 with Graves' ophthalmopathy. Input material: blood. The CDR3 here is CASSPLAGGDEQFF. In DNA, the CDR3 is TGTGCCAGCAGCCCCTTAGCGGGAGGCGATGAGCAGTTCTTC.